The text below deals with one TCR beta chain. It lacks a known antigen. No qualities accompany the bases; no much larger clone lies one base away. Reading from cysteine to phenylalanine, the CDR3 counts 15 amino acids. The retained sequence is limited to the CDR3, 45 bases, with the frame set at the first base. After removal of 6 bases from V and 6 bases from J, the junction retains 14 bases not matched to a gene. The library was obtained by PCR. Sequencing took place on an Illumina HiSeq 2500. To normalize quantification of the TCRbeta repertoire, the TCR libraries were built with molecular barcoding that relied on unique molecular identifiers. TCRdb reran the public reads through fastp at Q25 and MiXCR, keeping productive beta chains. Records with the same CDR3 protein are collapsed into one entry carrying the most frequent genes and DNA. The sample data list roughly 300,000 distinct CDR3 sequences, and 9.5% to 10% of these were observed just once. The ten largest clones represent around 9.1% of the sample.

This record belongs to a study of T-cell reconstitution after alpha-beta-depleted transplantation in children (TCRdb year 2016). With respect to the entire study: T-cell immune reconstitution after TCRalphabeta/CD19-depleted allogeneic hematopoietic cell transplantation in children was quantitatively tracked in the study by means of TCR repertoire profiling.

The TCR comes from a human donor who donated a stem cell graft to a child with SCID. The chain is made from TRBV12-3 or TRBV12-4 and TRBJ2-7; TRBD1 fits 7 bases in the junction. Sequenced material: PBMCs from the stem cell graft donor, taken from the stem cell graft. Here is the DNA: TGTGCCAGCAGGGTAACGGGAAAGGGGGCTAGCGAGCAGTACTTC. Its coded protein is CASRVTGKGASEQYF.